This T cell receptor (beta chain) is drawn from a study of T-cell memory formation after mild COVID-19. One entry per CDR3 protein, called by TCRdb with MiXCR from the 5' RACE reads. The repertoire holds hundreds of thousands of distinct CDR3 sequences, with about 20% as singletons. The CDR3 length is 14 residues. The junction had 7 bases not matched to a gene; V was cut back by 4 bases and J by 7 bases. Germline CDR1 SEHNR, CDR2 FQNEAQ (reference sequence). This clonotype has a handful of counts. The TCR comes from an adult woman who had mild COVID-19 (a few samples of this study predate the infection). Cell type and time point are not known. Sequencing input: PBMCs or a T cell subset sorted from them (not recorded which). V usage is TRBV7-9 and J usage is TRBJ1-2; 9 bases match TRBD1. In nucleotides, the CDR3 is TGTGCCAGCAGCTGGACAGGGGTTGGTCGTGGCTACACCTTC. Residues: CASSWTGVGRGYTF.